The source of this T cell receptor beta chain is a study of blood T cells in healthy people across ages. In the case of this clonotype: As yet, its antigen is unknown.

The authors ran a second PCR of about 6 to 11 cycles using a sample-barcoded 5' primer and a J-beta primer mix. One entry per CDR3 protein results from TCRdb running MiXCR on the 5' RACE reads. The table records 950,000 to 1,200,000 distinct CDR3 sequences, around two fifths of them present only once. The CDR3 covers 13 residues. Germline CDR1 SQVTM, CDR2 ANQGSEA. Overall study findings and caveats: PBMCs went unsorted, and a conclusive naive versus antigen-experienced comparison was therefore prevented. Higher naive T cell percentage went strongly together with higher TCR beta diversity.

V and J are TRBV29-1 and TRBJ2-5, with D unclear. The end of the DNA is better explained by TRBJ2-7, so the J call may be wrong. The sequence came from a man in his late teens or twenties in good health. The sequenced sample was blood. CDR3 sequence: CSVAKALAYEQYF. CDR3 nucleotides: TGCAGCGTTGCTAAAGCCCTCGCCTACGAGCAGTACTTC.